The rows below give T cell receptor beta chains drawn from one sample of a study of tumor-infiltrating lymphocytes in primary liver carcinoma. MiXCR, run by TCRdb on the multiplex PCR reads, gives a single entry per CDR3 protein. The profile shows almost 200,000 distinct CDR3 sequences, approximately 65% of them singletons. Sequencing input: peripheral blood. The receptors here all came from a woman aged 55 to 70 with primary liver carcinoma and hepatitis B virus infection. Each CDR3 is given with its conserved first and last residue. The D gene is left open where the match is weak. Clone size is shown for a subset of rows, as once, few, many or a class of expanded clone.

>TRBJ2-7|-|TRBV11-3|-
CAGSLDRISYEQYF
TGTGCCGGCAGCCTAGATCGTATTTCCTACGAGCAGTACTTC
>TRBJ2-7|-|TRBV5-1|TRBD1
CASSLRTGAYEQYF
TGCGCCAGCAGCTTGAGGACAGGAGCCTACGAGCAGTACTTC
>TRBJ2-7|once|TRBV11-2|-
CASNQPGTGTYEQYF
TGTGCCAGCAACCAACCCGGAACAGGGACCTACGAGCAGTACTTC
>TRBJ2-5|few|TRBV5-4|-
CASSDTLGETQYF
TGTGCCAGCAGCGATACCTTAGGAGAGACCCAGTACTTC
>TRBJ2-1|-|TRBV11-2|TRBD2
CASSLGTSGKCNEQLF
TGTGCCAGCAGCTTAGGGACTAGCGGGAAGTGTAATGAGCAGCTCTTC
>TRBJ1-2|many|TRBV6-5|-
CASSYSGGGGYGYTF
TGTGCCAGCAGTTACTCGGGTGGGGGCGGCTATGGCTACACCTTC
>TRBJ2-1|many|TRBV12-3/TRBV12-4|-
CASTRHRAGAAGEQFF
TGTGCCAGCACCCGCCACAGGGCGGGAGCGGCTGGTGAGCAGTTCTTC
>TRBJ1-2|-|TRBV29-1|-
CSATLSGQLYGYTF
TGCAGCGCAACCTTATCGGGACAACTCTATGGTTACACCTTC
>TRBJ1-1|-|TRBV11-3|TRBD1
CASRFQISGQENTEAFF
TGTGCCAGCAGATTCCAAATTTCCGGACAGGAGAACACTGAAGCTTTCTTT
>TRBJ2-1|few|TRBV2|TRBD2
CASSDVETGGYNEQFF
TGTGCCAGCAGTGATGTCGAAACGGGAGGGTACAATGAGCAGTTCTTC
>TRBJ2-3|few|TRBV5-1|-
CASSLFLGTDTQYF
TGCGCCAGCAGCCTGTTCCTTGGCACAGATACGCAGTATTTT
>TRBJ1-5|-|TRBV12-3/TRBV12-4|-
CVSSVEGRARPQHF
TGTGTCAGCAGTGTAGAAGGAAGGGCACGGCCCCAGCATTTT
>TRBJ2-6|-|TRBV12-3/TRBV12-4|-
CASSFRSGGVARANVLSF
TGTGCCAGCAGTTTCCGTTCCGGGGGAGTGGCTAGGGCCAACGTCCTGAGTTTC
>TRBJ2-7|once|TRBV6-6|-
CTSKPDSSTYEQYF
TGTACCAGCAAACCAGACAGTTCCACCTACGAGCAATACTTC